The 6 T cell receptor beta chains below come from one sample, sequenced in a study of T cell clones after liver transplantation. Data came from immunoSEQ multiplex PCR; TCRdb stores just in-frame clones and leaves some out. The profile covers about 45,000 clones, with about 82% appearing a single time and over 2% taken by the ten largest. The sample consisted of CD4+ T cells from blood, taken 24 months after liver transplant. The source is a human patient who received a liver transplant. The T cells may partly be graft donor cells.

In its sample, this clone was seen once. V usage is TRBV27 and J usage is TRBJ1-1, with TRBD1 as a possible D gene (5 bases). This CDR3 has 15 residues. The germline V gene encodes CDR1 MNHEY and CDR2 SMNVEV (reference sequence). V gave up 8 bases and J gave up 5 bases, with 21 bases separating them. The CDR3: CASWAYRTGRTEAFF. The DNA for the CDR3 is TGTGCCAGCTGGGCTTACAGGACGGGACGGACTGAAGCTTTCTTT.

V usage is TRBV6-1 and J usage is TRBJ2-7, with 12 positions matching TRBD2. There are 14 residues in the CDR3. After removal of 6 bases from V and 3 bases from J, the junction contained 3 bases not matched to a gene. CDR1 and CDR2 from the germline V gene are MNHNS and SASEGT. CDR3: CASRWTSGVYEQYF. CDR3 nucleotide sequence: TGTGCCAGCAGATGGACTAGCGGGGTCTACGAGCAGTACTTC.

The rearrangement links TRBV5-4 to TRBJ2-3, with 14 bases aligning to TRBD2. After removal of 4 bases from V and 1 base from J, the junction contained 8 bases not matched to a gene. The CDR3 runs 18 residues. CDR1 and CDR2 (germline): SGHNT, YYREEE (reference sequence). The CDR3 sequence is CASSLRTSGRRGTDTQYF. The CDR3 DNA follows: TGTGCCAGCAGCCTAAGGACTAGCGGGAGGCGGGGCACAGATACGCAGTATTTT.

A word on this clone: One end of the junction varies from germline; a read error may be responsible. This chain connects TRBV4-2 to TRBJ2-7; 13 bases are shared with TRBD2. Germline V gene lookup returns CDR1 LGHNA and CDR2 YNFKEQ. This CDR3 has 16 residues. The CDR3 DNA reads TGTGCCAGCAGTCAAGGCGGGACTAGCGGGATAGACGAGCAGTACTTC. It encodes CASSQGGTSGIDEQYF.

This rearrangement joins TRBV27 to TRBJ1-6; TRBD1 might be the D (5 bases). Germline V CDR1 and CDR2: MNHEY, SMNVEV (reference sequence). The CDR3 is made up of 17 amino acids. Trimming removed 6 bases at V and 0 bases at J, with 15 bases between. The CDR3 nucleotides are TGTGCCAGCAGCTCTACGGGGCTAAGCTCCTATAATTCACCCCTCCACTTT. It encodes CASSSTGLSSYNSPLHF.

CDR3 amino acids: CASSEATGSGYTF. CDR3 sequence (DNA): TGTGCCAGCAGTGAAGCGACAGGGAGCGGCTACACCTTC. V is TRBV6-1 and J is TRBJ1-2; 7 nucleotides agree with TRBD1. Germline V gives CDR1 MNHNS, CDR2 SASEGT. J lost 8 bases, V lost 0 bases, and 3 bases had no gene match. The CDR3 contains 13 residues.